The 13 T cell receptor beta chains below all came from one sample that was sequenced in a study of T-cell memory formation after mild COVID-19. MiXCR was run by TCRdb on the 5' RACE reads, yielding one entry per CDR3 protein. The data hold approximately 350,000 distinct CDR3 sequences, with 13% to 15% observed a single time. The specimen was PBMCs or a T cell subset sorted from them (not recorded which). The origin of the receptors is a man between 18 and 29 years old who had mild COVID-19 (a few samples of this study predate the infection). Cell type and time point are not known.

The rearrangement links TRBV24-1 to TRBJ2-5; D is uncertain. The CDR3 sequence is 12 residues long. Trimming removed 0 bases from V and 5 bases from J, with 3 bases in between. Germline values: CDR1 KGHDR, CDR2 SFDVKD. CDR3: CATSDLWETQYF. As DNA, the CDR3 is TGTGCCACCAGTGATTTGTGGGAGACCCAGTACTTC.

This sequence joins TRBV4-3 and TRBJ1-5; D is perhaps TRBD1 (5 bases). Trimming cost V 0 bases and J 4 bases, with 10 bases left between them. Germline assignment: CDR1 LGHNA and CDR2 YSLEER. The CDR3 consists of 15 residues. Here the CDR3 DNA reads TGCGCCAGCAGCCAAGATACGGGGGTTAATCAGCCCCAGCATTTT. It encodes CASSQDTGVNQPQHF.

This clonotype was observed a handful of times. The chain has TRBV29-1 and TRBJ1-5, with 10 bases identical to TRBD1. There are 15 residues in the CDR3. V lost 4 bases, J lost 1 base, and 4 bases stayed unmatched. Per germline, CDR1 SQVTM and CDR2 ANQGSEA. The CDR3 loop reads CSVGQGAGSNQPQHF. CDR3 in DNA: TGCAGCGTTGGACAGGGGGCTGGCAGCAATCAGCCCCAGCATTTT.

In this sample, this clonotype turned up a few times. This chain connects TRBV12-3 or TRBV12-4 to TRBJ2-3; D gene uncertain. Trimming removed 2 bases from V and 2 bases from J, with 8 bases in between. The CDR3 sequence is 14 residues long. Here the CDR3 reads CASSLTAITDTQYF. CDR3 DNA sequence: TGTGCCAGCAGTTTAACAGCTATCACAGATACGCAGTATTTT.

V and J are TRBV9 and TRBJ2-2; D remains unclear. This CDR3 spans 14 amino acids. Germline V gene lookup returns CDR1 SGDLS and CDR2 YYNGEE. Trimming removed 0 bases at V and 4 bases at J, with 7 bases between. CDR3 DNA sequence: TGTGCCAGCAGCGTAGGAACCGCCACCGGGGAGCTGTTTTTT. Its translation: CASSVGTATGELFF.

The chain couples TRBV20-1 to TRBJ2-3; TRBD1 is a possible D gene (6 bases). The CDR3 has 15 residues. The V end was cut by 0 bases, the J end by 1 base, with 11 bases between. CDR1 is DFQATT, CDR2 SNEGSKA, per germline (reference sequence). The CDR3 loop is CSARDRNRGTDTQYF. CDR3 coding DNA: TGCAGTGCTAGAGATCGTAACAGGGGCACAGATACGCAGTATTTT.

This clonotype was recorded a few times. V gene TRBV20-1 combines with J gene TRBJ2-1; D gene unclear. CDR1 DFQATT and CDR2 SNEGSKA come from the germline V gene (reference sequence). The CDR3 length is 11 residues. The CDR3 sequence is CSAVSYNEQFF. In DNA, the CDR3 is TGCAGCGCTGTCTCCTACAATGAGCAGTTCTTC.

This clonotype occurred a few times. V and J are TRBV19 and TRBJ2-5; a weak D match, TRBD2 (5 bases). Trimming removed 4 bases at V and 9 bases at J, with 15 bases between. The CDR3 sequence is 13 residues long. Germline CDR1 reads LNHDA; CDR2 reads SQIVND (reference sequence). This CDR3 is CASSKTAPEAQYF. CDR3 nucleotide sequence: TGTGCCAGTAGTAAGACGGCTCCGGAGGCCCAGTACTTC.

This clonotype came up a few times. V and J are TRBV4-3 and TRBJ2-1; tentatively, D is TRBD2 (5 bases). This CDR3 has 16 amino acids. The V and J ends lost 0 bases and 5 bases respectively, with 14 bases between them. Germline V CDR1 and CDR2: LGHNA, YSLEER. CDR3 protein: CASSQEGLADNNEQFF. In nucleotides, the CDR3 is TGCGCCAGCAGCCAAGAGGGCCTAGCCGATAACAATGAGCAGTTCTTC.

The V gene is TRBV5-1, the J gene TRBJ1-6, with D perhaps TRBD1 (6 bases). The V gene's germline CDR1 is SGHRS and CDR2 YFSETQ. The CDR3 covers 15 residues. Trimming cost V 4 bases and J 6 bases, with 14 bases left between them. CDR3 amino acids: CASSPGGHPNSPLHF. The CDR3, as DNA: TGCGCCAGCAGCCCCGGGGGGCATCCTAATTCACCCCTCCACTTT. The complete variable domain, with remaining parts taken from reference TRBV5-1 and TRBJ1-6, reads KAGVTQTPRYLIKTRGQQVTLSCSPISGHRSVSWYQQTPGQGLQFLFEYFSETQRNKGNFPGRFSGRQFSNSRSEMNVSTLELGDSALYLCASSPGGHPNSPLHFGNGTRLTVT.

The chain combines TRBV6-1 with TRBJ2-1; the match to TRBD1 covers 9 bases. From germline, CDR1 is MNHNS and CDR2 SASEGT. The length of the CDR3 is 14 residues. With 6 bases clipped from V and 7 bases from J, the junction kept 7 bases outside the gene matches. This CDR3 reads CASRGGQGRNEQFF. The CDR3, as DNA: TGTGCCAGCAGGGGGGGACAGGGTAGGAATGAGCAGTTCTTC.

Notes on this clonotype: Mismatch with germline at one junction end may stem from a read error. The gene calls are TRBV15 and TRBJ1-5; a weak D match, TRBD1 (5 bases). Germline CDR1 reads LNHNV; CDR2 reads YYDKDF (reference sequence). The CDR3 totals 15 residues. The CDR3 DNA sequence: TGTGCCACCAGCAGAGATAAAGGGGAGGGGCAGCCCCAGCATTTC. It encodes CATSRDKGEGQPQHF. Based on the CDR3 plus reference TRBV15 and TRBJ1-5, the full variable domain is DAMVIQNPRYQVTQFGKPVTLSCSQTLNHNVMYWYQQKSSQAPKLLFHYYDKDFNNEADTPDNFQSRRPNTSFCFLDIRSPGLGDTAMYLCATSRDKGEGQPQHFGDGTRLSIL.

This clonotype was recorded a few times. The chain employs TRBV28 and TRBJ2-7; a possible D gene is TRBD2 (6 bases). Trimming took 6 bases from V and 0 from J, leaving 12 bases between them. CDR3 length equals 14 residues. Germline-derived CDR1 and CDR2 are MDHEN and SYDVKM. The CDR3 nucleotides read TGTGCCAGCAGCCCGGGACTCCACTCCTACGAGCAGTACGTC. Amino acids: CASSPGLHSYEQYV.